The sequence of this TCR beta chain was determined in a study of cytomegalovirus exposure and HLA in healthy donors. The study's findings and limits: Some V segments, TRBV6-2 and TRBV6-3 among them, were indistinguishable and were therefore excluded. Equally common other TCR beta chains were less clonally expanded than HLA-associated ones, a later analysis found. A later analysis linked a missense variant in DCLRE1C to the trimming of TCR beta V and J genes.

On this clone itself: As yet, its antigen is unknown.

The CDR3 consists of 13 residues. Germline CDR1 and CDR2: SEHNR and FQNEAQ (reference sequence). Trimming stripped 5 bases from V and 8 bases from J, with 12 bases between. PCR primers comprised 60 Vbeta and 13 Jbeta primers. Repertoires were generated with immunoSEQ multiplex PCR, while TCRdb's copy carries only in-frame clones and drops some. The data hold 99,000 or so clones, with 60% to 85% observed a single time. The source material was PBMCs. The receptor's source is a man in his forties or fifties in good health and CMV-seronegative. V and J are TRBV7-9 and TRBJ1-4; possible D gene TRBD1, 5 bases. The chain's CDR3 is CASSPSKGEKLFF. The CDR3 DNA reads as TGTGCCAGCAGCCCGTCTAAGGGGGAAAAACTGTTTTTT. The complete variable domain, with remaining parts taken from reference TRBV7-9 and TRBJ1-4, reads DTGVSQNPRHKITKRGQNVTFRCDPISEHNRLYWYRQTLGQGPEFLTYFQNEAQLEKSRLLSDRFSAERPKGSFSTLEIQRTEQGDSAMYLCASSPSKGEKLFFGSGTQLSVL.